The 31 T cell receptor beta chains below were found in one sample sequenced in a study of T-cell memory formation after mild COVID-19. In TCRdb, the 5' RACE reads were re-called with MiXCR into one record per CDR3 protein. The sample lists 470,000 or so distinct CDR3 sequences, over 15% seen once, with around 9.2% in the top ten. Sequencing was done on a sample of PBMCs or a T cell subset sorted from them (not recorded which). The source is an adult woman who had mild COVID-19 (a few samples of this study predate the infection). Cell type and time point are not known.

The chain uses TRBV5-1 and TRBJ1-1; D call uncertain. CDR1 and CDR2 (germline): SGHRS, YFSETQ. With 5 bases removed from V and 5 bases from J, the gap between germline ends came to 19 bases. The CDR3 is 15 amino acids. CDR3 coding DNA: TGCGCCAGCAGGCCCGGAGGAACGGAACTAACTGAAGCTTTCTTT. Its protein product is CASRPGGTELTEAFF.

This clonotype has just a few counts. The V call is TRBV6-6, the J call TRBJ1-6, with a possible D match to TRBD1 (5 bases). CDR3 length equals 17 residues. Between the trimmed V and J ends, which lost 6 bases and 0 bases, there was a span of 15 bases. Germline CDR1 and CDR2: MNHNY and SVGAGI (reference sequence). The CDR3: CASSLGGHLSYNSPLHF. CDR3 DNA: TGTGCCAGCAGCCTGGGTGGACATCTCTCCTATAATTCACCCCTCCACTTT.

In its sample, this clonotype was seen many times. The chain employs TRBV6-2 or TRBV6-3 and TRBJ2-3; D is possibly TRBD1 or TRBD2 (5 bases each). The CDR3 is made up of 12 amino acids. Trimming pared 6 bases from V and 12 bases from J, leaving 16 bases between. Germline CDR1 and CDR2: MNHEY and SVGEGT. CDR3: CASSLGTAPQYF. The CDR3 DNA sequence: TGTGCCAGCAGCCTCGGGACGGCGCCCCAGTATTTT.

This clonotype was observed a few times. The chain has TRBV12-3 or TRBV12-4 and TRBJ2-7; D possibly corresponds to TRBD1 (5 bases). CDR3 length: 14 residues. V was shortened by 6 bases and J by 2 bases, with 14 bases between the two germline ends. This CDR3 is CASRDGIGAYEQYF. CDR3 DNA: TGTGCCAGCAGAGACGGTATAGGGGCCTACGAGCAGTACTTC.

The CDR3 here is CAILEGGDTEAFF. The DNA for the CDR3 is TGTGCCATCCTCGAGGGAGGGGACACTGAAGCTTTCTTT. The chain uses TRBV7-9 and TRBJ1-1; weak D call: TRBD1 (5 bases). CDR3 length: 13 amino acids. Germline CDR1 SEHNR, CDR2 FQNEAQ (reference sequence). V was clipped by 10 bases and J by 3 bases, with 15 bases between them.

The rearrangement uses TRBV5-1 and TRBJ1-2; no definite D call. Trimming cost V 0 bases and J 4 bases, with 10 bases left between them. The V gene's germline CDR1 is SGHRS and CDR2 YFSETQ. The CDR3 consists of 14 residues. The DNA for the CDR3 is TGCGCCAGCAGCTTGGAGGGCCAGACCTATGGCTACACCTTC. This codes for CASSLEGQTYGYTF.

The chain combines TRBV6-5 with TRBJ1-2; D remains ambiguous. This CDR3 comprises 12 residues. Germline V gene data show CDR1 as MNHEY and CDR2 as SVGAGI. V lost 8 bases and J 4 bases, leaving 11 bases between the germline ends. Written as DNA, the CDR3 is TGTGCCAGCTCAGAAAATGCCTATGGCTACACCTTC. Its protein is CASSENAYGYTF.

This clonotype occurred many times. V is TRBV12-3 or TRBV12-4 and J is TRBJ2-1; no definite D call. This CDR3 comprises 14 residues. V was pared by 7 bases and J by 5 bases, with 15 bases between. Here the CDR3 reads CASILTPSHNEQFF. Here the CDR3 DNA reads TGTGCCAGCATTTTGACGCCGAGTCACAATGAGCAGTTCTTC.

This clonotype has a handful of counts. The V gene is TRBV4-1, the J gene TRBJ1-1; D not resolved. This CDR3 contains 15 residues. V shed 0 bases and J shed 4 bases, with 12 bases lying between them. The germline gives CDR1 MGHRA, CDR2 YSYEKL. The chain's CDR3 is CASSQDPGSGTEAFF. CDR3 DNA: TGCGCCAGCAGCCAAGATCCCGGTTCGGGCACTGAAGCTTTCTTT.

The chain employs TRBV20-1 and TRBJ2-7; D may correspond to TRBD1 or TRBD2 (5 bases each). Deletions cut 7 bases from V and 2 bases from J, with 9 bases between. CDR1 is DFQATT and CDR2 is SNEGSKA in the germline V gene (reference sequence). The length of the CDR3 is 11 residues. CDR3 loop: CSGGRTYEQYF. The CDR3 nucleotides read TGCAGTGGGGGACGGACCTACGAGCAGTACTTC.

J is TRBJ2-7 and V is TRBV6-1; D uncertain. Germline CDR1 and CDR2: MNHNS and SASEGT. This CDR3 is 15 amino acids long. Trimming removed 3 bases from V and 0 bases from J, with 12 bases in between. DNA for the CDR3: TGTGCCAGCAGTGACCCGCAGAGGAGCTCCTACGAGCAGTACTTC. Residues: CASSDPQRSSYEQYF.

This clonotype has only a few counts. The chain joins TRBV12-3 or TRBV12-4 to TRBJ1-4; no clear D gene. The CDR3 has 14 residues. Deletions cut 6 bases from V and 2 bases from J, with 10 bases between. The CDR3 sequence: CASRSSDTNEKLFF. DNA for the CDR3: TGTGCCAGCAGAAGTAGTGATACTAATGAAAAACTGTTTTTT.

This clonotype was found many times. The chain carries TRBV20-1 and TRBJ1-1; 10 bases are a match to TRBD1. The germline CDR1 and CDR2 sequences are DFQATT and SNEGSKA (reference sequence). The CDR3 runs to 16 residues. Losses at the gene ends were 1 base for V and 4 bases for J; bases not matched to a gene: 9. CDR3 sequence (DNA): TGCAGTGCTAGAGCCCGGGACAGGGGATGGAGCACTGAAGCTTTCTTT. Translated: CSARARDRGWSTEAFF.

The V gene is TRBV7-6, the J gene TRBJ2-2; possibly TRBD2 for D (6 bases). From germline, CDR1 is SGHVS and CDR2 FNYEAQ. CDR3 length: 16 residues. Trimming cost V 1 base and J 6 bases, with 15 bases left between them. CDR3 in amino acids: CASSLVDAGTPGELFF. The CDR3 nucleotides are TGTGCCAGCAGCTTAGTTGATGCAGGGACTCCCGGGGAGCTGTTTTTT.

This clonotype was recorded a few times. This chain uses TRBV20-1 with TRBJ2-2, with D possibly being TRBD1 (6 bases). The CDR3 sequence is 15 residues long. V lost 0 bases and J lost 7, with 15 bases in between. Germline V gives CDR1 DFQATT, CDR2 SNEGSKA (reference sequence). CDR3 amino acids: CSAREGGTQGGELFF. The CDR3 DNA reads as TGCAGTGCTAGAGAAGGGGGTACACAAGGCGGGGAGCTGTTTTTT.

This clonotype was seen just once. The rearrangement uses TRBV7-9 and TRBJ2-1; TRBD2 matches at 7 bases. Germline V gene sequence: CDR1 SEHNR, CDR2 FQNEAQ (reference sequence). V shed 5 bases and J 1 base; nucleotides not matched to a gene: 11. CDR3 length equals 17 residues. In nucleotides, the CDR3 is TGTGCCAGCAGCCCCGGAGCGGGAATGGAGTCCTACAATGAGCAGTTCTTC. It translates to CASSPGAGMESYNEQFF.

This clonotype was recorded a few times. The V and J genes are TRBV19 and TRBJ1-5, with D perhaps matching TRBD1 (6 bases). In germline, CDR1 is LNHDA, CDR2 SQIVND (reference sequence). V dropped 5 bases and J dropped 6 bases, with 14 bases sitting between them. This CDR3 contains 14 residues. This CDR3 reads CASSSTGIVQPQHF. In DNA form, the CDR3 reads TGTGCCAGTAGTTCCACAGGGATAGTTCAGCCCCAGCATTTT.

This clonotype was seen at least ten times. The chain has TRBV12-3 or TRBV12-4 and TRBJ2-3; 9 bases agree with TRBD2. The CDR3 extends over 16 amino acids. J lost 2 bases, V lost 5 bases, and 8 bases had no gene match. CDR3 bases: TGTGCCAGCAGTCGCACAAGCGGGGGGTTCACAGATACGCAGTATTTT. This sequence encodes CASSRTSGGFTDTQYF.

At least ten counts were recorded for this clonotype. The chain couples TRBV6-2 or TRBV6-3 to TRBJ2-7; D gene ambiguous. The V and J ends lost 5 bases and 2 bases respectively, with 13 bases between them. The CDR3 contains 14 residues. The germline CDR1 and CDR2 sequences are MNHEY and SVGEGT. CDR3 amino acids: CASSTDPRPYEQYF. CDR3 DNA sequence: TGTGCCAGCAGTACGGACCCTCGCCCCTACGAGCAGTACTTC.

This clonotype was observed a few times. The chain carries TRBV5-6 and TRBJ2-7, with D possibly TRBD1 on 6 matching bases. V lost 1 base to trimming and J lost 7 bases, with 18 bases between them. The germline gives CDR1 SGHDT, CDR2 YYEEEE. This CDR3 is built from 15 residues. CDR3 nucleotides: TGTGCCAGCAGCTTGCGATGGCAGGGGCCGGGAGAGCAGTACTTC. Protein: CASSLRWQGPGEQYF. The variable domain in full, with the rest retrieved from reference TRBV5-6 and TRBJ2-7, is DAGVTQSPTHLIKTRGQQVTLRCSPKSGHDTVSWYQQALGQGPQFIFQYYEEEERQRGNFPDRFSGHQFPNYSSELNVNALLLGDSALYLCASSLRWQGPGEQYFGPGTRLTVT.

The rearrangement joins TRBV7-9 to TRBJ2-3; D is ambiguous. With 0 bases removed from V and 0 bases from J, the gap between germline ends came to 10 bases. The CDR3 extends over 16 amino acids. The germline V gene encodes CDR1 SEHNR and CDR2 FQNEAQ (reference sequence). The CDR3 reads CASSLALTPSTDTQYF. CDR3 coding DNA: TGTGCCAGCAGCTTAGCACTGACTCCTAGCACAGATACGCAGTATTTT.

This clonotype was recorded a few times. The chain combines TRBV27 with TRBJ2-3; 7 nucleotides match TRBD1. CDR1 and CDR2 (germline): MNHEY, SMNVEV (reference sequence). The CDR3 has 15 amino acids. The V segment lost 3 bases and the J segment 1 base; nucleotides outside the gene matches: 4. Here the CDR3 reads CASSLWQGGTDTQYF. CDR3 DNA: TGTGCCAGCAGTTTGTGGCAGGGGGGCACAGATACGCAGTATTTT.

The chain employs TRBV3-1 and TRBJ1-6; 7 bases map to TRBD1. The CDR3 contains 17 residues. The germline gives CDR1 LGHDT, CDR2 YNNKEL (reference sequence). The V and J ends lost 5 bases and 0 bases, in that order; junction bases with no gene match: 7. Here the CDR3 DNA reads TGTGCCAGCAGCACGACAGGGACGAGCTCCTATAATTCACCCCTCCACTTT. This sequence encodes CASSTTGTSSYNSPLHF. The whole variable domain, remainder taken from reference TRBV3-1 and TRBJ1-6, is DTAVSQTPKYLVTQMGNDKSIKCEQNLGHDTMYWYKQDSKKFLKIMFSYNNKELIINETVPNRFSPKSPDKAHLNLHINSLELGDSAVYFCASSTTGTSSYNSPLHFGNGTRLTVT.

The rearrangement uses TRBV24-1 and TRBJ1-4, with 9 bases matching TRBD1. This CDR3 has 16 amino acids. V trimming: 4 bases; J trimming: 3 bases; junction bases outside the gene matches: 5. Germline-derived CDR1 and CDR2 are KGHDR and SFDVKD. The CDR3 sequence is CATSDPGTGPNEKLFF. CDR3 coding DNA: TGTGCCACCAGTGACCCCGGGACAGGGCCTAATGAAAAACTGTTTTTT.

V usage is TRBV7-6 and J usage is TRBJ2-2; the match to TRBD1 covers 9 bases. The germline CDR1 and CDR2 sequences are SGHVS and FNYEAQ. V lost 0 bases and J lost 5; bases outside the gene matches: 1. The CDR3 spans 15 residues. For the CDR3, the DNA is TGTGCCAGCAGCTTAGCGGGGACAGGGACCGGGGAGCTGTTTTTT. Translated, it gives CASSLAGTGTGELFF.

This clonotype turned up a few times. The chain combines TRBV9 with TRBJ1-3; tentatively, D is TRBD1 (5 bases). Deletions cut 3 bases from V and 0 bases from J, with 19 bases between. This CDR3 has 18 amino acids. The germline gives CDR1 SGDLS, CDR2 YYNGEE. DNA of the CDR3: TGTGCCAGCAGCGCGGGGGATGGCAGCACCATCTCTGGAAACACCATATATTTT. This sequence encodes CASSAGDGSTISGNTIYF.

This chain joins TRBV18 and TRBJ1-3; D may be TRBD1 (6 bases). Germline loops: CDR1 KGHSH, CDR2 LQKENI. The CDR3 covers 16 residues. Trimming cost V 5 bases and J 2 bases, with 16 bases left between them. CDR3 in amino acids: CASSTNTGSAGNTIYF. The DNA of the CDR3 is TGTGCCAGCTCAACTAACACAGGGTCGGCTGGAAACACCATATATTTT.

This chain connects TRBV28 to TRBJ1-6; D is possibly TRBD1 (6 bases). This CDR3 comprises 15 residues. Looked up from germline, CDR1 is MDHEN and CDR2 is SYDVKM. V lost 7 bases and J 9 bases, leaving 19 bases between the germline ends. CDR3 bases: TGTGCCAGCAATGAAAACAGGGTCTACCTTTCACCCCTCCACTTT. Its protein product is CASNENRVYLSPLHF.

This sequence joins TRBV18 and TRBJ1-1, with TRBD1 as a possible D gene (6 bases). V lost 0 bases and J 3 bases, leaving 14 bases between the germline ends. This CDR3 has 16 residues. Germline CDR1 KGHSH, CDR2 LQKENI. In nucleotides, the CDR3 is TGTGCCAGCTCACCACCGAAAGGGAAGGGGGACACTGAAGCTTTCTTT. It codes for CASSPPKGKGDTEAFF.

This clonotype occurred many times. This chain links TRBV6-5 with TRBJ2-5; TRBD1 aligns across 8 bases. The germline V gene encodes CDR1 MNHEY and CDR2 SVGAGI. The CDR3 covers 15 residues. Trimming took 6 bases from V and 3 from J; bases not matched to a gene: 9. The DNA for the CDR3 is TGTGCCAGCAGCCCGTACGACAGGGGTGAAGAGACCCAGTACTTC. This translates into CASSPYDRGEETQYF.

This clonotype has just a few counts. The chain carries TRBV4-3 and TRBJ1-2, with 9 bases identical to TRBD1. Germline lookup yields CDR1 LGHNA and CDR2 YSLEER. Trimming at V came to 5 bases and at J to 5 bases, leaving 21 bases not matched to a gene. The CDR3 length is 19 residues. The CDR3: CASSSTFRDRAILGYGYTF. CDR3 DNA sequence: TGCGCCAGCAGCTCAACCTTTCGGGACAGGGCCATACTAGGGTATGGCTACACCTTC.